These 22 T cell receptor beta chains came from one sample sequenced in a study of human T cells and chemical hapten exposure. Indicated time point: patch test 1, 2 weeks after DPC sensitization. Treatment given: therapeutic diphenylcyclopropenone sensitization with weekly scalp DPC. TCRdb itself ran the RACE reads through MiXCR, one entry per CDR3 protein. This sample carries about 99,000 distinct CDR3 sequences, approximately 13% of them seen once, and the ten largest clones take approximately 2.1%. The sample here was whole blood, taken in connection with sensitization to the hapten diphenylcyclopropenone (DPC). All receptors derive from a woman in her 40s with alopecia areata. Some clones in this sample may be carry-over from other donors' samples.

This clonotype was detected ten times or more. The V gene is TRBV28, the J gene TRBJ2-3; no clear D gene. CDR1 is MDHEN, CDR2 SYDVKM, per germline. There are 14 residues in the CDR3. V was trimmed by 6 bases and J by 5 bases, leaving 15 bases between them. CDR3 DNA sequence: TGTGCCAGCAGGACCAGTTTGGGCTTAGATACGCAGTATTTT. It specifies CASRTSLGLDTQYF.

This clonotype was recorded a few times. The chain links TRBV5-1 to TRBJ1-1; 10 bases match TRBD1. V gave up 3 bases and J gave up 10 bases; unmatched junction bases: 12. The CDR3 has 15 residues. Germline CDR1 and CDR2: SGHRS and YFSETQ. The CDR3 spells CASSSSGTGVRGAFF. The CDR3, as DNA: TGCGCCAGCAGCTCTTCCGGGACAGGGGTACGGGGAGCTTTCTTT.

A few counts support this clonotype. The CDR3 reads CSARGVSGSGKNIQYF. The CDR3 DNA sequence: TGCAGTGCTAGAGGGGTTAGCGGGAGCGGCAAAAACATTCAGTACTTC. The chain combines TRBV20-1 with TRBJ2-4, with 9 bases lining up with TRBD2. Per germline, CDR1 DFQATT and CDR2 SNEGSKA (reference sequence). This CDR3 comprises 16 residues. Trimming took 1 base from V and 3 from J; bases not matched to a gene: 7.

The rearrangement uses TRBV20-1 and TRBJ2-1, with 14 bases that match TRBD2. Germline V gene data show CDR1 as DFQATT and CDR2 as SNEGSKA (reference sequence). With V trimmed by 7 bases and J by 6 bases, 14 bases remained unmatched. The CDR3 loop spans 17 amino acids. The CDR3 DNA is TGCAGTGTTTTATACCCTCTGGGGACTAGCGGGAGCAATGAGCAGTTCTTC. This sequence encodes CSVLYPLGTSGSNEQFF.

This sequence joins TRBV7-2 and TRBJ2-7; 7 nucleotides align to TRBD2. The CDR3 length is 16 residues. CDR1 SGHTA and CDR2 FQGNSA come from the germline V gene. V was pared by 5 bases and J by 0 bases, with 10 bases of the junction left unmatched. The CDR3 reads CASSPLLATISYEQYF. CDR3 sequence (DNA): TGTGCCAGCAGCCCTCTACTAGCGACGATCTCCTACGAGCAGTACTTC. Full variable domain (remainder filled in from reference TRBV7-2 and TRBJ2-7): GAGVSQSPSNKVTEKGKDVELRCDPISGHTALYWYRQSLGQGLEFLIYFQGNSAPDKSGLPSDRFSAERTGGSVSTLTIQRTQQEDSAVYLCASSPLLATISYEQYFGPGTRLTVT.

This clonotype was counted ten times or more. This sequence joins TRBV10-3 and TRBJ2-1; 15 bases line up with TRBD2. This CDR3 spans 18 amino acids. Trimming at V came to 2 bases and at J to 7 bases, leaving 9 bases not matched to a gene. The germline V gene has CDR1 ENHRY and CDR2 SYGVKD. CDR3 loop: CAISEVKGLAGGLNEQFF. DNA for the CDR3: TGTGCCATCAGTGAGGTCAAGGGACTAGCGGGGGGCTTGAATGAGCAGTTCTTC.

This clonotype was counted ten times or more. The genes are TRBV6-2 or TRBV6-3 and TRBJ1-5; maybe TRBD1 (5 bases). V lost 3 bases to trimming and J lost 0 bases, with 18 bases between them. The CDR3 has 18 residues. Germline values: CDR1 MNHEY, CDR2 SVGEGT. The chain's CDR3 is CASSYEGRVDYSNQPQHF. CDR3 in DNA: TGTGCCAGCAGTTATGAGGGCAGGGTTGATTATAGCAATCAGCCCCAGCATTTT.

The genes are TRBV20-1 and TRBJ2-7; D assignment may be TRBD1 or TRBD2 (5 bases each). Germline V gene sequence: CDR1 DFQATT, CDR2 SNEGSKA (reference sequence). There are 14 residues in the CDR3. Trimming shortened V by 6 bases and J by 0 bases, and 15 bases separated the two germline ends. CDR3 in DNA: TGCAGTGCCCCGCCGGGACCCTACTCCTACGAGCAGTACTTC. Protein product: CSAPPGPYSYEQYF.

The V and J genes are TRBV29-1 and TRBJ2-5; D could derive from TRBD1 or TRBD2 (5 bases each). CDR1 and CDR2 (germline): SQVTM, ANQGSEA. Trimming took off 6 bases at V and 5 bases at J, with 19 bases between the two ends. CDR3 length: 14 amino acids. CDR3 loop: CSVAGTPATETQYF. As DNA, the CDR3 is TGCAGCGTCGCCGGGACGCCCGCTACGGAGACCCAGTACTTC.

This clonotype was counted a few times. Here the CDR3 DNA reads TGCGCCAGCTCCAAGGGCTCTAGCGGGAGGAACGAGCAGTACTTC. Translation gives CASSKGSSGRNEQYF. The chain links TRBV4-3 to TRBJ2-7; TRBD2 matches 11 bases. CDR3 length: 15 residues. V gave up 8 bases and J gave up 5 bases; unmatched junction bases: 11. Germline CDR1 reads LGHNA; CDR2 reads YSLEER.

The rearrangement links TRBV6-1 to TRBJ2-2; D is ambiguous. V lost 7 bases and J lost 4, with 16 bases in between. Germline values: CDR1 MNHNS, CDR2 SASEGT. The CDR3 extends over 15 amino acids. In nucleotides, the CDR3 is TGTGCCAGCATATCAGAGAGAAGACGCACCGGGGAGCTGTTTTTT. Translation: CASISERRRTGELFF.

This chain's CDR3 is CASSLSSSPYNEQFF. The CDR3 DNA reads as TGTGCCAGCAGCTTGTCTAGCAGTCCCTACAATGAGCAGTTCTTC. The chain employs TRBV5-4 and TRBJ2-1; tentatively, D is TRBD2 (5 bases). This CDR3 region has 15 residues. CDR1 is SGHNT and CDR2 is YYREEE in the germline V gene (reference sequence). V was pared by 1 base and J by 2 bases, with 10 bases between. The full variable domain, its missing parts supplied by reference TRBV5-4 and TRBJ2-1, is ETGVTQSPTHLIKTRGQQVTLRCSSQSGHNTVSWYQQALGQGPQFIFQYYREEENGRGNFPPRFSGLQFPNYSSELNVNALELDDSALYLCASSLSSSPYNEQFFGPGTRLTVL.

This clonotype was counted ten times or more. Germline and junction disagree at one end, which may indicate a read error. This rearrangement joins TRBV7-7 to TRBJ2-7; a weak D match, TRBD2 (6 bases). CDR3 length: 13 amino acids. Germline CDR1 SSHAT, CDR2 FNYEAQ (reference sequence). Written as DNA, the CDR3 is TGTGCTAGCAGCCCGGGACTTCTCTACGAGCAGTACTTC. Protein: CASSPGLLYEQYF. Based on the CDR3 plus reference TRBV7-7 and TRBJ2-7, the full variable domain is GAGVSQSPRYKVTKRGQDVTLRCDPISSHATLYWYQQALGQGPEFLTYFNYEAQPDKSGLPSDRFSAERPEGSISTLTIQRTEQRDSAMYRCASSPGLLYEQYFGPGTRLTVT.

This clonotype has a count of ten or more. V is TRBV19 and J is TRBJ1-2; TRBD1 matches 7 bases. V lost 5 bases, J lost 4 bases, and 7 bases stayed unmatched. The CDR3 sequence is 14 residues long. CDR1 is LNHDA and CDR2 is SQIVND in the germline V gene (reference sequence). CDR3 residues: CASSFLGTAYGYTF. CDR3 sequence (DNA): TGTGCCAGTAGTTTTCTCGGGACAGCCTATGGCTACACCTTC.

This clonotype showed up many times. The chain is built from TRBV28 and TRBJ1-1; TRBD1 agrees at 11 bases. This CDR3 is 17 amino acids long. J was trimmed by 5 bases and V by 8 bases; bases with no gene match: 16. Per germline, CDR1 MDHEN and CDR2 SYDVKM. CDR3 DNA sequence: TGTGCCAGCGGGACTAATCCGGGACAGGGGGTAAGGACTGAAGCTTTCTTT. It encodes CASGTNPGQGVRTEAFF. The variable domain in full, completed from reference TRBV28 and TRBJ1-1, reads DVKVTQSSRYLVKRTGEKVFLECVQDMDHENMFWYRQDPGLGLRLIYFSYDVKMKEKGDIPEGYSVSREKKERFSLILESASTNQTSMYLCASGTNPGQGVRTEAFFGQGTRLTVV.

The rearrangement joins TRBV4-3 to TRBJ2-2; TRBD2 matches at 14 bases. The CDR3 runs 17 residues. J gave up 3 bases and V 4 bases, and 4 bases lay outside the gene matches. Germline values: CDR1 LGHNA, CDR2 YSLEER. Written as DNA, the CDR3 is TGCGCCAGCAGCCCGAGACTAGCGGGAGGGTACACCGGGGAGCTGTTTTTT. Protein product: CASSPRLAGGYTGELFF.

This clonotype was seen at least ten times. The chain joins TRBV7-2 to TRBJ2-1; 8 bases agree with TRBD1. Per the germline V gene, CDR1 is SGHTA and CDR2 is FQGNSA. The CDR3 length is 12 residues. The J segment lost 10 bases and the V segment lost 4 bases, leaving 3 bases of the junction unmatched. The CDR3 DNA is TGTGCCAGCAGCTCGACAGGGGAGGAGCAGTTCTTC. As protein: CASSSTGEEQFF.

This rearrangement joins TRBV6-5 to TRBJ2-1, with a weak D call TRBD1 (8 bases). Trimming took off 5 bases at V and 4 bases at J, with 24 bases between the two ends. CDR3 length equals 18 residues. Germline lookup yields CDR1 MNHEY and CDR2 SVGAGI. The CDR3 DNA reads as TGTGCCAGCAGTGGCAGGGGGCTCTGGACTAGTACGTACAATGAGCAGTTCTTC. Translation: CASSGRGLWTSTYNEQFF.

There are a few counts of this clonotype. This chain uses TRBV24-1 with TRBJ1-5, with 7 bases that match TRBD1. Germline V lookup: CDR1 KGHDR, CDR2 SFDVKD. The junction had 7 bases not matched to a gene; V was cut back by 9 bases and J by 3 bases. This CDR3 comprises 14 residues. CDR3 coding DNA: TGTGCCACCTCGAAAGGGGGCCCCAATCAGCCCCAGCATTTT. Translating gives CATSKGGPNQPQHF.

This clonotype turned up a few times. This CDR3 is CASSSTLLLYF. The DNA for the CDR3 is TGTGCCAGCAGCTCAACTCTCTTACTGTATTTT. The chain combines TRBV7-2 with TRBJ2-3; unclear D gene. Germline V gives CDR1 SGHTA, CDR2 FQGNSA. Between the trimmed V and J ends, which lost 4 bases and 14 bases, there was a span of 13 bases. This CDR3 region has 11 residues.

This clonotype was picked up a small number of times. The chain is built from TRBV6-6 and TRBJ1-2, with no clear D. The CDR3 loop spans 14 amino acids. Deletions cut 8 bases from V and 0 bases from J, with 13 bases between. The germline gives CDR1 MNHNY, CDR2 SVGAGI (reference sequence). The CDR3 coding sequence is TGTGCCAGCTCAGACCCAGTGTCTAACTATGGCTACACCTTC. As protein: CASSDPVSNYGYTF.

This clonotype was counted only a few times. The chain combines TRBV4-1 with TRBJ1-1; D possibly corresponds to TRBD1 (6 bases). Germline values: CDR1 MGHRA, CDR2 YSYEKL. This CDR3 spans 16 amino acids. The V gene lost 2 bases and the J gene lost 3 bases, with 16 bases spanning the gap. CDR3 DNA: TGCGCCAGCAGCCAAATGGGACAAGGCCAATACACTGAAGCTTTCTTT. This sequence encodes CASSQMGQGQYTEAFF.